A single sample gave rise to the 22 T cell receptor beta chains below, sequenced in a study of shared clonotypes between healthy human individuals. Clones were sequenced by immunoSEQ multiplex PCR, and TCRdb holds only the in-frame ones, with some missing. The data contain 300,000 to 350,000 clones, roughly 70% of them singletons. Sequencing input: memory CD4+ T cells sorted from blood. Subset of the sample: CD45RA-negative fraction. Receptor source: a man aged 25 to 40 in good health.

The chain employs TRBV6-1 and TRBJ2-1; 7 bases fit TRBD2. J was trimmed by 5 bases and V by 2 bases; bases with no gene match: 6. Germline CDR1 MNHNS, CDR2 SASEGT. The CDR3 covers 15 residues. CDR3 amino acids: CASSEPGTTHNEQFF. The CDR3 nucleotides read TGTGCCAGCAGTGAACCCGGGACTACCCACAATGAGCAGTTCTTC.

This clone was counted a few times. The genes are TRBV6-4 and TRBJ2-2; 10 bases agree with TRBD1. Germline CDR1 reads MRHNA; CDR2 reads SNTAGT. The CDR3 loop spans 15 amino acids. The trim removed 2 bases at V and 3 bases at J, leaving 0 bases unmatched. CDR3 coding DNA: TGTGCCAGCAGTGACGGACAGGGGGACACCGGGGAGCTGTTTTTT. Translating it yields CASSDGQGDTGELFF.

CDR3 residues: CASSLTGTGGWVYEQYF. DNA of the CDR3: TGTGCCAGCAGCTTAACCGGGACAGGGGGCTGGGTCTACGAGCAGTACTTC. The chain recombines TRBV7-9 with TRBJ2-7; 12 bases are a match to TRBD1. Germline trimming cut 2 bases from V and 3 bases from J; bases unmatched to any gene: 8. Germline V gene data show CDR1 as SEHNR and CDR2 as FQNEAQ (reference sequence). The CDR3 has 17 residues.

The chain combines TRBV5-1 with TRBJ2-7; D gene unclear. Germline CDR1 SGHRS, CDR2 YFSETQ. V lost 0 bases and J lost 3, with 4 bases in between. The CDR3 has 12 amino acids. The CDR3 region has the DNA TGCGCCAGCAGCTTGGACGGCTACGAGCAGTACTTC. It specifies CASSLDGYEQYF. Filled out from reference TRBV5-1 and TRBJ2-7, the complete variable domain reads KAGVTQTPRYLIKTRGQQVTLSCSPISGHRSVSWYQQTPGQGLQFLFEYFSETQRNKGNFPGRFSGRQFSNSRSEMNVSTLELGDSALYLCASSLDGYEQYFGPGTRLTVT.

The rearrangement links TRBV7-2 to TRBJ1-2; 8 nucleotides agree with TRBD1. V dropped 3 bases and J dropped 9; count of bases not matched to a gene: 3. CDR1 is SGHTA, CDR2 FQGNSA, per germline. This CDR3 is 12 amino acids long. This chain's CDR3 is CASSFRQGSYTF. DNA for the CDR3: TGTGCCAGCAGCTTTCGACAGGGGAGCTACACCTTC.

V usage is TRBV5-8 and J usage is TRBJ1-5; 11 positions match TRBD1. CDR3 length: 15 amino acids. The V gene's germline CDR1 is SGHTS and CDR2 YDEGEE. After removal of 4 bases from V and 5 bases from J, the junction contained 5 bases not matched to a gene. Here the CDR3 DNA reads TGTGCCAGCAGCCTATGGACAGGGGGCTATCAGCCCCAGCATTTT. Its protein product is CASSLWTGGYQPQHF.

On this clone: Other DNA variants within this sample encode the same CDR3. This sequence joins TRBV5-1 and TRBJ2-3; D remains ambiguous. Germline V gene lookup returns CDR1 SGHRS and CDR2 YFSETQ. The CDR3 is made up of 15 amino acids. The ends were cut back, 0 bases at V and 0 bases at J, with 8 bases in the middle. CDR3 region: CASSLAGTSTDTQYF. CDR3 DNA sequence: TGCGCCAGCAGCTTGGCCGGTACTAGCACAGATACGCAGTATTTT.

This clone was seen a few times. The chain joins TRBV19 to TRBJ1-1; D is undetermined. CDR3 size: 13 residues. The germline V gene encodes CDR1 LNHDA and CDR2 SQIVND (reference sequence). Deletions cut 7 bases from V and 1 base from J, with 10 bases between. CDR3 coding DNA: TGTGCCAGTATGCGGGGAAAGAACACTGAAGCTTTCTTT. Translating it yields CASMRGKNTEAFF.

Concerning this clone: The same CDR3 is also encoded by other DNA sequences in this sample. V and J are TRBV18 and TRBJ2-7, with 8 bases matching TRBD1. The CDR3 extends over 14 amino acids. CDR1 and CDR2 from the germline V gene are KGHSH and LQKENI. V trimming: 3 bases; J trimming: 4 bases; junction bases outside the gene matches: 5. As DNA, the CDR3 is TGTGCCAGCTCACCGAGAGGACAGGGTTACGAGCAGTACTTC. Residues: CASSPRGQGYEQYF.

The chain recombines TRBV19 with TRBJ2-1; possible D gene TRBD1, 6 bases. In germline, CDR1 is LNHDA, CDR2 SQIVND (reference sequence). The CDR3 length is 13 residues. V lost 2 bases and J 4 bases, leaving 6 bases between the germline ends. The CDR3 loop is CASSIRGYNEQFF. CDR3 nucleotide sequence: TGTGCCAGTAGTATAAGGGGGTACAATGAGCAGTTCTTC.

The V and J genes are TRBV25-1 and TRBJ2-1; the D gene is possibly TRBD1 (8 bases). The CDR3 length is 17 residues. Germline CDR1 MGHDK, CDR2 SYGVNS. V lost 9 bases to trimming and J lost 9 bases, with 30 bases between them. The CDR3 is CASRPDRGDRLSGEQFF. The CDR3 region has the DNA TGTGCCAGTAGGCCGGATCGGGGGGACAGGTTGTCTGGTGAGCAGTTCTTC.

This clone occurred once. J is TRBJ1-4 and V is TRBV7-9; tentatively, D is TRBD1 (5 bases). The CDR3 is 17 amino acids. In germline, CDR1 is SEHNR, CDR2 FQNEAQ (reference sequence). With 1 base removed from V and 8 bases from J, the gap between germline ends came to 20 bases. The CDR3 loop reads CASSLGGSSGSGEKLFF. The CDR3 DNA reads as TGTGCCAGCAGCTTAGGCGGAAGTTCAGGGTCCGGGGAAAAACTGTTTTTT.

This clone was detected a few times. The V call is TRBV18, the J call TRBJ1-4, with TRBD1 as a possible D gene (6 bases). CDR1 is KGHSH and CDR2 is LQKENI in the germline V gene. This CDR3 contains 14 residues. Trimming cost V 2 bases and J 8 bases, with 12 bases left between them. Here the CDR3 reads CASSPFQGYEKLFF. CDR3 coding DNA: TGTGCCAGCTCACCATTCCAGGGGTACGAAAAACTGTTTTTT.

This clone was seen a few times. The chain recombines TRBV28 with TRBJ2-7; 8 nucleotides agree with TRBD1. This CDR3 region has 15 residues. Unmatched junction bases numbered 13, after V lost 5 bases and J lost 7 bases. Germline CDR1 is MDHEN and CDR2 is SYDVKM. The CDR3 spells CASSQDRVFPGEQYF. CDR3 DNA sequence: TGTGCCAGCAGTCAGGACAGGGTTTTCCCCGGGGAGCAGTACTTC.

The chain has TRBV28 and TRBJ1-1; D unclear. Trimming removed 3 bases from V and 3 bases from J, with 14 bases in between. The length of the CDR3 is 15 residues. Germline CDR1 and CDR2: MDHEN and SYDVKM. CDR3 protein: CASSFPGLPYTEAFF. The CDR3 nucleotides read TGTGCCAGCAGTTTCCCAGGACTCCCATACACTGAAGCTTTCTTT.

V is TRBV2 and J is TRBJ1-2, with 8 positions matching TRBD1. Per the germline V gene, CDR1 is SNHLY and CDR2 is FYNNEI. The CDR3 runs to 14 residues. The trim removed 9 bases at V and 4 bases at J, leaving 10 bases unmatched. The chain's CDR3 is CARRNGQGFYGYTF. CDR3 DNA sequence: TGTGCCAGACGTAACGGACAGGGCTTCTATGGCTACACCTTC.

The chain recombines TRBV2 with TRBJ2-5, with 7 bases fitting TRBD1. The CDR3 length is 13 residues. Per germline, CDR1 SNHLY and CDR2 FYNNEI. V gave up 5 bases and J gave up 5 bases; unmatched junction bases: 5. The CDR3 region has the DNA TGTGCCAGCAGTCGGCAGGGGGTGGAGACCCAGTACTTC. Protein product: CASSRQGVETQYF.

This chain joins TRBV10-3 and TRBJ2-1; 9 bases fit TRBD1. With 10 bases clipped from V and 5 bases from J, the junction kept 6 bases outside the gene matches. CDR3 size: 13 residues. The germline V gene has CDR1 ENHRY and CDR2 SYGVKD. The CDR3 region is CATSGTGNNEQFF. CDR3 DNA: TGTGCCACCTCCGGGACAGGGAACAATGAGCAGTTCTTC.

This clone was seen repeatedly, ten times or more. The V call is TRBV7-2, the J call TRBJ2-3; 8 bases match TRBD2. CDR3 length: 14 amino acids. Germline CDR1 and CDR2: SGHTA and FQGNSA. The ends lost 3 bases at V and 8 bases at J; junction bases unmatched: 7. The CDR3 reads CASSLAGTSSTQYF. The DNA for the CDR3 is TGTGCCAGCAGCTTGGCCGGGACTAGTTCTACGCAGTATTTT.

The J gene is TRBJ1-1, the V gene TRBV4-1, with TRBD1 matching 7 bases. After removal of 1 base from V and 5 bases from J, the junction contained 7 bases not matched to a gene. Germline V gene lookup returns CDR1 MGHRA and CDR2 YSYEKL. The CDR3 runs 15 residues. CDR3 coding DNA: TGCGCCAGCAGCCAAGGTGACAGGGAGGGGACTGAAGCTTTCTTT. Its protein product is CASSQGDREGTEAFF.

This clone was seen many times. This sample includes further DNA sequences coding for the same CDR3. The genes are TRBV9 and TRBJ1-2; 7 bases align to TRBD1. CDR3 size: 15 residues. Germline-derived CDR1 and CDR2 are SGDLS and YYNGEE. J was trimmed by 2 bases and V by 4 bases; bases with no gene match: 8. The CDR3 DNA sequence: TGTGCCAGCAGCCCGAGGGACAGAACGAACTATGGCTACACCTTC. This translates into CASSPRDRTNYGYTF.

In this sample, this clone turned up a few times. The rearrangement joins TRBV5-5 to TRBJ1-1; D gene uncertain. Germline V gives CDR1 SGHKS, CDR2 YYEKEE (reference sequence). V was clipped by 4 bases and J by 5 bases, with 18 bases between them. The CDR3 is made up of 15 amino acids. CDR3 region: CASSPAGGRLTEAFF. For the CDR3, the DNA is TGTGCCAGCAGCCCAGCGGGTGGCAGGTTAACTGAAGCTTTCTTT. The full variable domain, in which reference TRBV5-5 and TRBJ1-1 provide the parts outside the CDR3, is DAGVTQSPTHLIKTRGQQVTLRCSPISGHKSVSWYQQVLGQGPQFIFQYYEKEERGRGNFPDRFSARQFPNYSSELNVNALLLGDSALYLCASSPAGGRLTEAFFGQGTRLTVV.